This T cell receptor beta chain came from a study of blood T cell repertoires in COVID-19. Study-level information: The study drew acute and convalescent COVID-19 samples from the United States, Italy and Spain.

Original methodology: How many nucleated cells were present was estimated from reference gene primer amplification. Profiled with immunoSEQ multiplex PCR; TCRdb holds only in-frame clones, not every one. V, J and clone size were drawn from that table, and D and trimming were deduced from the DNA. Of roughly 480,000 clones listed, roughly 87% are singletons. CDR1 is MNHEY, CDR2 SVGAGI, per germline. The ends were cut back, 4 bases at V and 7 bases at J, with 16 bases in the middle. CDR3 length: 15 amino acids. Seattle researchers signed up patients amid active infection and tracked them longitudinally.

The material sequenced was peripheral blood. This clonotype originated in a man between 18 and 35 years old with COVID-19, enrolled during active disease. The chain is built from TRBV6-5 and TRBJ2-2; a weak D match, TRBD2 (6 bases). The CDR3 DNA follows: TGTGCCAGCAGTTCGGATTGGAGGGATGGCGGGGAGCTGTTTTTT. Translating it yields CASSSDWRDGGELFF.